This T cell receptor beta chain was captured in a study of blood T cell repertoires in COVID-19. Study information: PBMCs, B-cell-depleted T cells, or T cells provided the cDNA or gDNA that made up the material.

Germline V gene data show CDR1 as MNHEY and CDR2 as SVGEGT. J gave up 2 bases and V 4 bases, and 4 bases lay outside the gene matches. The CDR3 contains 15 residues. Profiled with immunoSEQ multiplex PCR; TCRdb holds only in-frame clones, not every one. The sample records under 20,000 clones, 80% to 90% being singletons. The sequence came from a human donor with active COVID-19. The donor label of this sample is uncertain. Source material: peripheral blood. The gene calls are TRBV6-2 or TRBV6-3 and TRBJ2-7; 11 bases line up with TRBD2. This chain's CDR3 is CASSSTSGGTYEQYF. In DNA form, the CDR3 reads TGTGCCAGCAGTTCAACTAGCGGGGGCACCTACGAGCAGTACTTC.